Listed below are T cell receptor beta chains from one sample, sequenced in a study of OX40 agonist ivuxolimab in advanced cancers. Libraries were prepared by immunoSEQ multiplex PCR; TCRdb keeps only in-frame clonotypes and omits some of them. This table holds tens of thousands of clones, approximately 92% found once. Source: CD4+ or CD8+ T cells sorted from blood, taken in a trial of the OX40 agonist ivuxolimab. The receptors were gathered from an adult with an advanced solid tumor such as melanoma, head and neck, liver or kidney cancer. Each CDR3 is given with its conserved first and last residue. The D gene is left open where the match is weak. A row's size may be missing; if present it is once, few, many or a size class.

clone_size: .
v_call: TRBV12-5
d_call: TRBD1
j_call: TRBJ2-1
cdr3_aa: CASGSGTGGFGNEQFF
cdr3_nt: TGTGCTAGTGGTTCCGGGACAGGGGGTTTTGGTAATGAGCAGTTCTTC

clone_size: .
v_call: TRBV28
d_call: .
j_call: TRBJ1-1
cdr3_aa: CASSLFPRGGIGTEAFF
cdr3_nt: TGTGCCAGCAGTTTATTCCCCCGTGGGGGGATTGGCACTGAAGCTTTCTTT

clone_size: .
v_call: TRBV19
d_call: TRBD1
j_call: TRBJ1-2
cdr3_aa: CASGDRPLYGYTF
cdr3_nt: TGTGCCAGTGGGGACAGACCCCTCTATGGCTACACCTTC

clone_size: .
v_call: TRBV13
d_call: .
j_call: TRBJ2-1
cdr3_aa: CASSLGQKNNEQFF
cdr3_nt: TGTGCCAGCAGCTTAGGACAGAAAAACAATGAGCAGTTCTTC

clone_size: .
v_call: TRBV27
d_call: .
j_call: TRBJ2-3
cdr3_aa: CASTAVGADTQYF
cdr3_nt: TGTGCCAGCACCGCAGTGGGTGCAGATACGCAGTATTTT

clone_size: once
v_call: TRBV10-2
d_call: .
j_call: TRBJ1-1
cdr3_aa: CASSGGSGMGRYTEAFF
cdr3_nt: TGCGCCAGCAGTGGGGGGAGCGGGATGGGAAGGTATACTGAAGCTTTCTTT

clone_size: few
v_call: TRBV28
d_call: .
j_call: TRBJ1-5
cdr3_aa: CASSFLRTDQPQHF
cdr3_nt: TGTGCCAGCAGTTTCCTTCGGACCGATCAGCCCCAGCATTTT

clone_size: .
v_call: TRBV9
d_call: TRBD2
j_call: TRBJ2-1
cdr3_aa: CASSVENGLVWEQFF
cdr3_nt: TGTGCCAGCAGCGTAGAGAACGGACTAGTTTGGGAGCAGTTCTTC

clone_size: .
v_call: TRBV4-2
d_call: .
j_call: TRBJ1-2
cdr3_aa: CASSQDDAGAGYTF
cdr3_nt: TGTGCCAGCAGCCAAGATGACGCAGGGGCTGGCTACACCTTC

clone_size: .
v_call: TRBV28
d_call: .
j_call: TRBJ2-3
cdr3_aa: CASGGRGTDTQYF
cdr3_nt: TGTGCCAGCGGGGGACGGGGCACAGATACGCAGTATTTT

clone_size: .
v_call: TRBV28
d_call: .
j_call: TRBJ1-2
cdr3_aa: CASTLAGALNYGYTF
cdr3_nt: TGTGCCAGCACCCTGGCAGGGGCTCTTAACTATGGCTACACCTTC

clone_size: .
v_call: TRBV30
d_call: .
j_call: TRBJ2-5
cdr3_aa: CAWSVTWTETQYF
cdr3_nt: TGTGCCTGGAGTGTAACATGGACAGAGACCCAGTACTTC

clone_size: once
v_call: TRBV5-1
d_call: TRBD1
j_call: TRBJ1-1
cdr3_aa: CASSLWGQVNTEAFF
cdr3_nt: TGCGCCAGCAGCTTGTGGGGACAGGTGAACACTGAAGCTTTCTTT

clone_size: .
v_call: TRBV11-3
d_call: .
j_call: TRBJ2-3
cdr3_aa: CASSLTYTDTQYF
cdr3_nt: TGTGCCAGCAGCTTGACGTACACAGATACGCAGTATTTT

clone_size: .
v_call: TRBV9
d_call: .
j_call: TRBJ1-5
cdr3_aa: CASSGGQNQPQHF
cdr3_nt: TGTGCCAGCAGCGGTGGACAGAATCAGCCCCAGCATTTT

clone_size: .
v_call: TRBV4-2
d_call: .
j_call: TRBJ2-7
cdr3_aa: CASSQEITRGGSYEQYF
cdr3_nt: TGTGCCAGCAGCCAAGAGATTACGCGGGGAGGTTCCTACGAGCAGTACTTC

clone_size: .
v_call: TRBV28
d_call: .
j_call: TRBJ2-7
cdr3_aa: CASSLSESSYEQYF
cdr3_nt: TGTGCCAGCAGTTTGAGTGAGAGCTCCTACGAGCAGTACTTC

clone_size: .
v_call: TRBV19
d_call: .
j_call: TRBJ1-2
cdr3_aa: CASSTLYGYTF
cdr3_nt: TGTGCCAGTAGTACCCTCTATGGCTACACCTTC

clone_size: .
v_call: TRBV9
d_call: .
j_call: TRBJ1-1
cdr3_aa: CASSVGGGAGTEAFF
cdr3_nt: TGTGCCAGCAGCGTAGGCGGAGGGGCCGGGACTGAAGCTTTCTTT

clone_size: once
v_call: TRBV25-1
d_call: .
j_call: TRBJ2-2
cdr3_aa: CASRDSYTGELFF
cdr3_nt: TGTGCCAGCAGGGACAGCTACACCGGGGAGCTGTTTTTT

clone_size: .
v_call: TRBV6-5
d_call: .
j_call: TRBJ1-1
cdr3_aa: CASSGGDTGQEAFF
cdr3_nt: TGTGCCAGCAGTGGCGGGGACACCGGACAAGAAGCTTTCTTT

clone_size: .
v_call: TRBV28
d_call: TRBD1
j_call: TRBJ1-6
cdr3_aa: CASIPGTGFSPLHF
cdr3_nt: TGTGCCAGCATCCCCGGGACAGGGTTTTCACCCCTCCACTTT

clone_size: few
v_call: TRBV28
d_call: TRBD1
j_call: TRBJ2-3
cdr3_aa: CASSLIVGTGGVYTQYF
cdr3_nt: TGTGCCAGCAGTTTAATAGTCGGGACAGGGGGCGTGTATACGCAGTATTTT

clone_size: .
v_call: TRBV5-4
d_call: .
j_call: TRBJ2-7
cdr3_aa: CASSPLGDEQYF
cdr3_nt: TGTGCCAGCAGCCCCCTAGGTGACGAGCAGTACTTC

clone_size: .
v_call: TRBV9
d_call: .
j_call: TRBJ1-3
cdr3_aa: CASSVFAGDAGNTIYF
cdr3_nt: TGTGCCAGCAGCGTTTTCGCAGGGGATGCTGGAAACACCATATATTTT

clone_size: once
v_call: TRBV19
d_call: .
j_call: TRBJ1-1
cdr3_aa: CASSIGILAFF
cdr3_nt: TGTGCCAGTAGTATCGGGATATTGGCTTTCTTT

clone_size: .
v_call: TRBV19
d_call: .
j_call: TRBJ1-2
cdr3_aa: CASSIDVWQSNYGYTF
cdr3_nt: TGTGCCAGTAGTATCGATGTATGGCAATCTAACTATGGCTACACCTTC

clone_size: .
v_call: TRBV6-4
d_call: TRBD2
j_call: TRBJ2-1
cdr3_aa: CASSESLAAYNEQFF
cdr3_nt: TGTGCCAGCAGTGAGTCACTAGCGGCCTACAATGAGCAGTTCTTC

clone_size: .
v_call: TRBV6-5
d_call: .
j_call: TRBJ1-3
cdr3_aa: CASSYDVPGNTIYF
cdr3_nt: TGTGCCAGCAGTTACGACGTTCCGGGAAACACCATATATTTT

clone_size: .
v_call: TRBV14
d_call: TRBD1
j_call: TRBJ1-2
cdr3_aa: CASSQEGQGARGYTF
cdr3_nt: TGTGCCAGCAGCCAAGAGGGACAGGGGGCCCGTGGCTACACCTTC

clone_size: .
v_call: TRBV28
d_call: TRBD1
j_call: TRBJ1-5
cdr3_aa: CASSPPLRTGGQPQHF
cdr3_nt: TGTGCCAGCAGTCCACCACTCCGGACAGGGGGTCAGCCCCAGCATTTT

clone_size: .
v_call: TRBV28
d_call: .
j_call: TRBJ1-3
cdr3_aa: CASSLSYTSGNTIYF
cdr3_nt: TGTGCCAGCAGTTTGTCTTACACCTCTGGAAACACCATATATTTT

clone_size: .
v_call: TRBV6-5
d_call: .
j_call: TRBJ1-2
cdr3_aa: CASSYSRGLDGYTF
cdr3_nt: TGTGCCAGCAGTTACTCACGGGGGCTGGATGGCTACACCTTC

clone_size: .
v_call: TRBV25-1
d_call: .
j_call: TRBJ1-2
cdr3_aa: CASSEVLGGVDGYTF
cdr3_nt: TGTGCCAGCAGTGAGGTCTTGGGAGGGGTCGATGGCTACACCTTC

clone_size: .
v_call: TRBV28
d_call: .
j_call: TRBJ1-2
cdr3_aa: CASSLGSIDYTF
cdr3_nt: TGTGCCAGCAGTCTAGGCTCTATCGACTACACCTTC

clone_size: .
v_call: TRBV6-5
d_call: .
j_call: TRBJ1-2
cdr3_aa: CASSPADDRFYGYTF
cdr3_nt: TGTGCCAGCAGTCCCGCGGACGACAGGTTCTATGGCTACACCTTC

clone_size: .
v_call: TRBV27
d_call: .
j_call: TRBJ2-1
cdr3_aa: CASSLRIDNEQFF
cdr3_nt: TGTGCCAGCAGTTTAAGAATCGACAATGAGCAGTTCTTC

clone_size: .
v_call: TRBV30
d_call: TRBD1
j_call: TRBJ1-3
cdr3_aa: CAWNSAGQGAGNTIYF
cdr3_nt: TGTGCCTGGAACTCAGCTGGACAGGGGGCTGGAAACACCATATATTTT

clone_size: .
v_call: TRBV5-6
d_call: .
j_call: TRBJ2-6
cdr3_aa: CASSFSPGANVLTF
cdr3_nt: TGTGCCAGCAGCTTTTCACCGGGGGCCAACGTCCTGACTTTC

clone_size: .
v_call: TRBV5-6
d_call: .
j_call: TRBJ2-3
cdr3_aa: CASSSSTDTQYF
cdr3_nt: TGTGCCAGCAGCTCTAGCACAGATACGCAGTATTTT

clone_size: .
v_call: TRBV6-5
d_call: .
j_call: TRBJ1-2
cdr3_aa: CASSYLVGEAYGYTF
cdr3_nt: TGTGCCAGCAGTTATCTAGTCGGAGAGGCTTATGGCTACACCTTC

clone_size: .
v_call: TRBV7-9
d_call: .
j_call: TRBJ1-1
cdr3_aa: CASSLGGSEAFF
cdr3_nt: TGTGCCAGCAGCTTAGGGGGGAGCGAAGCTTTCTTT